A single sample gave rise to the 10 T cell receptor beta chains below, sequenced in a study of identical twins. TCRdb re-analysed the 5' RACE reads in MiXCR, keeping a single row per CDR3 protein. The sample carries around 1.7 million distinct CDR3 sequences, about 32% recorded once. The sample comprised cord blood. These receptors were obtained from a newborn girl in good health.

This clonotype has a handful of counts. The chain employs TRBV20-1 and TRBJ2-3, with 15 positions matching TRBD2. Germline assignment: CDR1 DFQATT and CDR2 SNEGSKA (reference sequence). With 3 bases clipped from V and 2 bases from J, the junction kept 9 bases outside the gene matches. The CDR3 runs 18 residues. The CDR3 protein is CSASLRTSGRAVTDTQYF. In DNA, the CDR3 is TGCAGTGCTAGTCTCCGGACTAGCGGGAGGGCCGTCACAGATACGCAGTATTTT.

This sequence joins TRBV4-2 and TRBJ2-2, with unresolved D. There are 16 residues in the CDR3. Germline values: CDR1 LGHNA, CDR2 YNFKEQ. The V and J ends lost 0 bases and 1 base respectively, with 9 bases between them. The CDR3 here is CASSQDPLRNTGELFF. The CDR3 nucleotides are TGTGCCAGCAGCCAAGACCCCTTGCGGAACACCGGGGAGCTGTTTTTT.

The chain employs TRBV20-1 and TRBJ1-1; 10 bases match TRBD1. The V gene's germline CDR1 is DFQATT and CDR2 SNEGSKA (reference sequence). The CDR3 sequence is 19 residues long. V lost 1 base and J lost 3; bases outside the gene matches: 17. The CDR3 DNA follows: TGCAGTGCTAGAGGTAGGGGACAGGGGATGGTGTGGTCAGACACTGAAGCTTTCTTT. This sequence encodes CSARGRGQGMVWSDTEAFF.

This chain links TRBV5-1 with TRBJ1-4; TRBD1 aligns across 7 bases. The germline V gene has CDR1 SGHRS and CDR2 YFSETQ. V lost 4 bases and J lost 3; bases outside the gene matches: 9. The CDR3 length is 16 residues. CDR3 nucleotides: TGCGCCAGCAGCGGAAAGGGGGCAGTATCTAATGAAAAACTGTTTTTT. It codes for CASSGKGAVSNEKLFF.

This clonotype was recorded a few times. The rearrangement uses TRBV13 and TRBJ2-5; 8 bases are shared with TRBD1. V trimming: 5 bases; J trimming: 1 base; junction bases outside the gene matches: 12. The CDR3 is made up of 17 amino acids. CDR1 and CDR2 (germline): PRHDT, FYEKMQ (reference sequence). CDR3 coding DNA: TGTGCCAGCAGCGGCCGTGGGACAGGAGTTTTCCAAGAGACCCAGTACTTC. Translated: CASSGRGTGVFQETQYF.

V is TRBV7-2 and J is TRBJ2-5, with 9 positions matching TRBD1. The last part of the DNA fits TRBJ2-7 better; the J call may be wrong. The CDR3 is 14 amino acids. Germline values: CDR1 SGHTA, CDR2 FQGNSA. The CDR3 DNA reads as TGTGCCAGCAGCTTGGCGACAGGGGGGAACGAGCAGTACTTC. Translating it yields CASSLATGGNEQYF.

The V call is TRBV21-1, the J call TRBJ1-5; the table's D call TRBD1 went unverified against the DNA. TRBV21-1 is shown as a pseudogene. The CDR3 totals 17 residues. The DNA for the CDR3 is TGTGCCAGCACCCAGACAGGGGCCTTCCTTCCGAATCAGCCCCAGCATTTT. It translates to CASTQTGAFLPNQPQHF.

The V call is TRBV3-1, the J call TRBJ1-1; 7 nucleotides align to TRBD1. The V and J ends lost 5 bases and 0 bases, in that order; junction bases with no gene match: 6. This CDR3 spans 15 amino acids. Germline V gives CDR1 LGHDT, CDR2 YNNKEL (reference sequence). CDR3 sequence reads: CASSASGTVNTEAFF. The CDR3 region has the DNA TGTGCCAGCAGCGCCTCCGGGACAGTGAACACTGAAGCTTTCTTT.

This clonotype occurred many times. This sequence joins TRBV6-6 and TRBJ1-2; 10 bases match TRBD1. Per germline, CDR1 MNHNY and CDR2 SVGAGI (reference sequence). V gave up 7 bases and J gave up 8 bases; unmatched junction bases: 4. The CDR3 runs 12 residues. CDR3 sequence reads: CASKDRGHGYTF. The CDR3 bases are TGTGCCAGCAAAGACAGGGGGCACGGCTACACCTTC.

The V call is TRBV21-1, the J call TRBJ1-1. TRBV21-1 is termed a pseudogene. There are 15 residues in the CDR3. The DNA of the CDR3 is TGTGCCAGCAGCAGCAGGCCAGTCCATAGGACTGAAGCTTTCTTT. Amino acid sequence: CASSSRPVHRTEAFF.